This T cell receptor beta chain was captured in a study of blood T cell repertoires in COVID-19. Study as a whole: Italy, Spain and the United States were the sources of the convalescent and acute COVID-19 samples. T cells, B-cell-depleted T cells, or PBMCs provided the cDNA or gDNA that served as material.

The CDR3 totals 15 residues. Germline CDR1 reads LGHDT; CDR2 reads YNNKEL (reference sequence). Between the trimmed V and J ends, which lost 4 bases and 3 bases, there was a span of 15 bases. Authors' methods: By means of reference gene primer amplification, nucleated cell counts were estimated. Clones were sequenced by immunoSEQ multiplex PCR, and TCRdb holds only the in-frame ones, with some missing. V and J calls plus clone size are reproduced from that table; the DNA served to infer D and trimming. The table lists more than 100,000 clones, just over 85% of them singletons. What was sequenced was peripheral blood. The chain couples TRBV3-1 (or the pseudogene TRBV3-2) to TRBJ2-5, with a possible D match to TRBD1 (6 bases). This receptor was identified in a woman aged 45-59 years with active or convalescent COVID-19. DNA of the CDR3: TGTGCCAGCAGCCTACCGGGACAAAGAGAAGAGACCCAGTACTTC. Translating it yields CASSLPGQREETQYF.